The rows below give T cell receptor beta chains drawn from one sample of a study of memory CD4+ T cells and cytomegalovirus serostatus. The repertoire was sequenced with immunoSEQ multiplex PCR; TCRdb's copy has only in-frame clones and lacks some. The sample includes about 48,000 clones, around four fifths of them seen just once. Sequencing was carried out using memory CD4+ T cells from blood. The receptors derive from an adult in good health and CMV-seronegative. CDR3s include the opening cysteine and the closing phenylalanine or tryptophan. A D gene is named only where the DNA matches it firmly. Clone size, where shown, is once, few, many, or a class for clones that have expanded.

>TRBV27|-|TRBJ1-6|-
TGTGCCAGCAGTTTAATCCTGGAATCACCCCTCCACTTT
CASSLILESPLHF
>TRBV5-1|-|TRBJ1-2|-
TGCGCCAGCAGCTTGGGCTATGGCTACACCTTC
CASSLGYGYTF
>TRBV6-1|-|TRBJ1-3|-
TGTGCCAGCAGTGAAACGGGGGCTTCCGGAAACACCATATATTTT
CASSETGASGNTIYF
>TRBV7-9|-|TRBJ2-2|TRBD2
TGTGCCAGCAGACCCAAAGGACTAGCGGGAACCACCGGGGAGCTGTTTTTT
CASRPKGLAGTTGELFF
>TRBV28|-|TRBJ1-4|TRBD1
TGTGCCAGCAGTTTTTTCGGACAGGGAGAAAAACTGTTTTTT
CASSFFGQGEKLFF
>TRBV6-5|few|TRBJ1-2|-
TGTGCCAGCAGTTACAGTCCGACAGGAAAGGACGGCTACACCTTC
CASSYSPTGKDGYTF
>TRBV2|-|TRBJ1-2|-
TGTGCCAGCAGTCCTGACGGGAACTATGGCTACACCTTC
CASSPDGNYGYTF
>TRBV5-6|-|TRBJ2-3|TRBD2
TGTGCCAGCAGCTTCCGACTAGCGGGTTCTAGCACAGATACGCAGTATTTT
CASSFRLAGSSTDTQYF
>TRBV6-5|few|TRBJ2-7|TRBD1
TGTGCCAGCAGTTACTCGGGACAGGTTGAGGAGCAGTACTTC
CASSYSGQVEEQYF
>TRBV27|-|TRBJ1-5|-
TGTGCCAGCAGTACCCGTACAGATCAGCCCCAGCATTTT
CASSTRTDQPQHF
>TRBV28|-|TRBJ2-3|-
TGTGCCAGCAGTTTAGGGGGGAGAGGGGATACGCAGTATTTT
CASSLGGRGDTQYF